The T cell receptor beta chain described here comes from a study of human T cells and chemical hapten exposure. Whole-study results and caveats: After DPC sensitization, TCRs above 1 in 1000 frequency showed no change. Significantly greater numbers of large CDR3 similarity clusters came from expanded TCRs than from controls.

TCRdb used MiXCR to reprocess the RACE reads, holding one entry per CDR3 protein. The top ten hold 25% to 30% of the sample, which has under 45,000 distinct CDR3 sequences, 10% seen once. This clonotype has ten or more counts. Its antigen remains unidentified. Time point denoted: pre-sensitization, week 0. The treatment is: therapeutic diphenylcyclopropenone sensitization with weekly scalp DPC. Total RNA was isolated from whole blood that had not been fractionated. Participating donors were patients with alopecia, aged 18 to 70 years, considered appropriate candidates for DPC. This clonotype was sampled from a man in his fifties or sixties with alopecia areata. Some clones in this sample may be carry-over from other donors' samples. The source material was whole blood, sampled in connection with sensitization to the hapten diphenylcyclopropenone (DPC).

The CDR3 sequence is CASSRERASGLNEQFF. As DNA, the CDR3 is TGTGCCAGCAGTCGGGAGCGGGCTAGCGGACTTAATGAGCAGTTCTTC. This chain links TRBV5-4 with TRBJ2-1, with 7 bases matching TRBD2. Germline CDR1 is SGHNT and CDR2 is YYREEE (reference sequence). After removal of 5 bases from V and 7 bases from J, the junction contained 15 bases not matched to a gene. This CDR3 has 16 amino acids.